This TCR beta chain was recovered during a study of T cells after yellow fever vaccination. Concerning this clonotype itself: Its antigen is undetermined.

Germline V gene sequence: CDR1 DFQATT, CDR2 SNEGSKA (reference sequence). This CDR3 contains 12 residues. V lost 8 bases and J lost 3, with 13 bases in between. The 5'RACE template-switching step produced TCR cDNA and added a universal primer site and UMIs. TCRdb re-analysed the 5' RACE reads in MiXCR, keeping a single row per CDR3 protein. The sample has some 350,000 distinct CDR3 sequences, roughly 4% seen once. Points from the study as a whole: Contamination of FACS-sorted repertoires by abundant clonotypes from the bulk population could occur.

The material was PBMCs, obtained 5 days after the yellow fever booster vaccination. The chain uses TRBV20-1 and TRBJ1-1, with D possibly TRBD1 on 6 matching bases. The receptor was derived from a man in his late teens or twenties who received the YFV17D yellow fever vaccine. CDR3 in DNA: TGCAGTTCACAGGGTGTGTACACTGAAGCTTTCTTT. Translation: CSSQGVYTEAFF.